A selection of T cell receptor beta chains follows, all from one sample in a study of neurological immune-mediated disorders. Via MiXCR, TCRdb re-called the 5' RACE reads, giving one row per CDR3 protein. The sample includes 35,000 to 40,000 distinct CDR3 sequences, 11% of them seen just once. Sequencing was done on a sample of PBMCs. These TCRs come from a man in his fifties or sixties with HTLV-1-associated myelopathy (HAM/TSP). Both conserved end residues are part of each CDR3. Each record gives: J gene, V gene, clone size, D gene, CDR3 protein, CDR3 DNA. The D gene is left open where the match is weak. For some rows the clone size is stated as once, few or many, or as a class when expanded; others skip it.

TRBJ1-2 | TRBV20-1 | many | - | CSATGVYGYTF | TGCAGTGCTACAGGAGTATATGGCTACACCTTC
TRBJ2-7 | TRBV5-1 | many | TRBD1 | CASSLDRDRGLYEQYF | TGCGCCAGCAGCTTGGACCGGGACAGGGGGCTCTACGAGCAGTACTTC
TRBJ1-5 | TRBV7-3 | - | - | CALGLAPQPQHF | TGTGCCCTTGGTCTGGCACCTCAGCCCCAGCATTTT
TRBJ2-2 | TRBV20-1 | many | TRBD2 | CSAFSGEGPNTGELFF | TGCAGTGCTTTTTCGGGGGAGGGCCCGAACACCGGGGAGCTGTTTTTT
TRBJ1-4 | TRBV10-3 | many | - | CAIRDQGNEKLFF | TGTGCCATCAGGGACCAGGGTAACGAAAAACTGTTTTTT
TRBJ1-1 | TRBV9 | many | - | CASSVGGSGKEAFF | TGTGCCAGCAGCGTAGGGGGGAGTGGCAAAGAAGCTTTCTTT
TRBJ2-3 | TRBV20-1 | many | - | CSAAPVGAPDTQYF | TGCAGTGCCGCCCCGGTGGGGGCACCAGATACGCAGTATTTT
TRBJ1-6 | TRBV5-1 | many | - | CASSPSRADDSPLHF | TGCGCCAGCAGCCCGTCCCGGGCCGACGATTCACCCCTCCACTTT
TRBJ2-7 | TRBV12-3/TRBV12-4 | many | - | CASILQGTSYEQYF | TGTGCCAGCATCCTACAGGGAACTTCCTACGAGCAGTACTTC
TRBJ2-1 | TRBV7-2 | many | - | CASSLASTSYNEQFF | TGTGCCAGCAGCTTAGCTAGCACATCCTACAATGAGCAGTTCTTC
TRBJ2-1 | TRBV5-1 | once | TRBD1 | CASSSQGVSVNEQFF | TGCGCCAGCAGCTCACAGGGGGTATCGGTCAATGAGCAGTTCTTC
TRBJ2-2 | TRBV7-8 | many | TRBD2 | CASSLLAVVVTGELFF | TGTGCCAGCAGCTTACTAGCGGTGGTGGTCACCGGGGAGCTGTTTTTT
TRBJ2-2 | TRBV15 | many | TRBD1 | CATSRGQGGTGELFF | TGTGCCACCAGCAGAGGACAGGGTGGCACCGGGGAGCTGTTTTTT
TRBJ1-2 | TRBV5-1 | many | - | CASSLTPGDYGYTF | TGCGCCAGCAGCTTAACTCCGGGGGACTATGGCTACACCTTC
TRBJ2-3 | TRBV5-1 | many | TRBD2 | CASSVLAGSTDTQYF | TGCGCCAGCAGCGTACTAGCGGGAAGCACAGATACGCAGTATTTT
TRBJ2-3 | TRBV5-1 | many | - | CASSLGGQGKDTQYF | TGCGCCAGCAGCTTGGGGGGGCAGGGGAAAGATACGCAGTATTTT
TRBJ2-6 | TRBV5-1 | - | - | CASSPLPVNSGANVLTF | TGCGCCAGCAGCCCTTTGCCCGTAAACTCTGGGGCCAACGTCCTGACTTTC
TRBJ1-5 | TRBV20-1 | few | TRBD1 | CSARGTGGGQPQHF | TGCAGTGCTAGAGGGACAGGGGGCGGGCAGCCCCAGCATTTT
TRBJ2-7 | TRBV20-1 | - | TRBD1 | CSASTGGSYEQYF | TGCAGTGCTAGCACAGGGGGCTCCTACGAGCAGTACTTC
TRBJ2-7 | TRBV7-9 | many | TRBD1 | CASSSLGQGLDEQYF | TGTGCCAGCAGCTCCCTCGGACAGGGGTTGGACGAGCAGTACTTC
TRBJ2-5 | TRBV20-1 | medium-sized | - | CSARDPRTVWETQYF | TGCAGTGCTAGAGATCCGAGGACTGTCTGGGAGACCCAGTACTTC
TRBJ1-5 | TRBV20-1 | many | - | CSARSGGNQPQHF | TGCAGTGCTCGATCGGGGGGCAATCAGCCCCAGCATTTT
TRBJ2-2 | TRBV4-1 | many | - | CASSQGGGSTGELFF | TGCGCCAGCAGCCAAGGCGGCGGAAGTACCGGGGAGCTGTTTTTT
TRBJ1-4 | TRBV10-2 | many | - | CATSRDRTNEKLFF | TGCGCCACGTCTCGGGACCGAACTAATGAAAAACTGTTTTTT
TRBJ1-2 | TRBV5-5 | many | TRBD1 | CASSTGRGPVYGYTF | TGTGCCAGCAGCACCGGCAGGGGGCCGGTCTATGGCTACACCTTC
TRBJ2-1 | TRBV9 | many | - | CASSADSAYYNEQFF | TGTGCCAGCAGCGCGGACAGCGCGTATTACAATGAGCAGTTCTTC
TRBJ2-3 | TRBV12-3/TRBV12-4 | many | - | CASSLKTVSDTQYF | TGTGCCAGCAGTTTGAAAACCGTTTCTGATACGCAGTATTTT
TRBJ2-1 | TRBV15 | many | - | CATTSEGRKQFF | TGTGCCACCACCTCGGAGGGCAGGAAGCAGTTCTTC
TRBJ1-2 | TRBV12-3/TRBV12-4 | many | TRBD1 | CASSGTGPYGYTF | TGTGCCAGCAGCGGGACAGGGCCCTATGGCTACACCTTC
TRBJ1-5 | TRBV3-1 | many | - | CASSQDRVRPQHF | TGTGCCAGCAGCCAAGATAGGGTACGGCCCCAGCATTTT
TRBJ1-4 | TRBV12-5 | medium-sized | - | CASGLHRGEKLFF | TGTGCTAGTGGTTTGCACAGAGGTGAAAAACTGTTTTTT
TRBJ2-5 | TRBV6-1 | few | - | CASAGLFGETQYF | TGTGCCAGCGCCGGTTTGTTTGGAGAGACCCAGTACTTC
TRBJ2-1 | TRBV5-1 | - | - | CASSLGQSYNEQFF | TGCGCCAGCAGCTTGGGGCAGTCCTACAATGAGCAGTTCTTC
TRBJ1-2 | TRBV6-5 | - | - | CASSYSIDNDYGYTF | TGTGCCAGCAGTTACTCGATTGACAATGACTATGGCTACACCTTC
TRBJ1-1 | TRBV2 | medium-sized | - | CASSEGANTEAFF | TGTGCCAGCAGTGAAGGGGCGAACACTGAAGCTTTCTTT
TRBJ2-1 | TRBV20-1 | many | TRBD2 | CSARGLAGGAYNEQFF | TGCAGTGCTAGAGGACTAGCGGGAGGGGCGTACAATGAGCAGTTCTTC
TRBJ2-2 | TRBV9 | many | - | CASSVHPDIRAGELFF | TGTGCCAGCAGCGTCCACCCAGATATCCGAGCCGGGGAGCTGTTTTTT
TRBJ2-1 | TRBV3-1 | many | TRBD2 | CASSLLHPIFSGSMNEQFF | TGTGCCAGCAGCCTCCTTCATCCTATTTTCAGCGGGAGTATGAATGAGCAGTTCTTC
TRBJ2-1 | TRBV20-1 | many | TRBD2 | CSAWTSGSSYNEQFF | TGCAGTGCTTGGACTAGCGGGTCCTCCTACAATGAGCAGTTCTTC
TRBJ2-7 | TRBV10-2 | many | TRBD2 | CASREEPEYEQYF | TGCGCCAGCCGGGAGGAGCCGGAGTACGAGCAGTACTTC
TRBJ2-1 | TRBV28 | many | - | CASSLRGREQFF | TGTGCCAGCAGTTTAAGGGGAAGAGAGCAGTTCTTC
TRBJ1-2 | TRBV6-2/TRBV6-3 | many | - | CASSYAAVGQGYTF | TGTGCCAGCAGTTACGCGGCAGTCGGACAAGGCTACACCTTC